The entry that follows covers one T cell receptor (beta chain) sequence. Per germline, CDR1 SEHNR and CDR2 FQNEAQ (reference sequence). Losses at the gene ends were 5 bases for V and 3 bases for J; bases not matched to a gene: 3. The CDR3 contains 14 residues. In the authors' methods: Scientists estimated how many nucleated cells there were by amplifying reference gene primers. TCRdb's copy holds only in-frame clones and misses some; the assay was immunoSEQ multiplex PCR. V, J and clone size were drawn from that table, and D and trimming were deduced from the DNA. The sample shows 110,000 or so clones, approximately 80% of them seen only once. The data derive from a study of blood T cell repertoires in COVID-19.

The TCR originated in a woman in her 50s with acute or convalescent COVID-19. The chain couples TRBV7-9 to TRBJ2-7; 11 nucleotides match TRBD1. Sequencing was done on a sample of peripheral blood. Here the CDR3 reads CASSPGTGGYEQYF. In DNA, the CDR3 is TGTGCCAGCAGCCCCGGGACAGGGGGCTACGAGCAGTACTTC.